This TCR beta chain was obtained from a study of T cell responses to AZD1222 COVID-19 vaccine. Study information: Whether given at about 4 or about 12 weeks, second doses were pooled. Whole-study findings and limits: Once two AZD1222 doses were given, Spike-specific TCR breadth and depth went up. Vaccine-associated CD4 TCRs ranged over spike, dominating at 160-218 and 743-854.

A word on this clone: Its specificity is unknown.

There are 16 residues in the CDR3. V was shortened by 2 bases and J by 2 bases, with 15 bases between the two germline ends. Per the germline V gene, CDR1 is MNHEY and CDR2 is SMNVEV (reference sequence). Clones were sequenced by immunoSEQ multiplex PCR, and TCRdb holds only the in-frame ones, with some missing. The repertoire has 100,000 or so clones, 85% to 90% of them found once; the top ten carry approximately 10%. This receptor was obtained from an adult in good health. The chain has TRBV27 and TRBJ2-5; maybe TRBD2 (5 bases). The sequencing here drew on peripheral blood, taken on day 0 of AZD1222 vaccination. The CDR3 nucleotides read TGTGCCAGCAGTTTACGGAGGCTAGGTGAACAAGAGACCCAGTACTTC. Protein: CASSLRRLGEQETQYF.